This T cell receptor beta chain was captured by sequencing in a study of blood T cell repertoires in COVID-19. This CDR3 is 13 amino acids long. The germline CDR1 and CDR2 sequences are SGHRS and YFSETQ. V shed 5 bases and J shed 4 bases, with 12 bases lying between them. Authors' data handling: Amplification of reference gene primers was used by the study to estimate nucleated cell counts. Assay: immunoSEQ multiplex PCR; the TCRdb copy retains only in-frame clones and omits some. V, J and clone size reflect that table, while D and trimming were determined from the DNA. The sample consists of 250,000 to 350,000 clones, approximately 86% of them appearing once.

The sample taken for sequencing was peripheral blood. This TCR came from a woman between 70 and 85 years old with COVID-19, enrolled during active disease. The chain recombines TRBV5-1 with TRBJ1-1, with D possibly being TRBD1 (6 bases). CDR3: CASSILRGTEAFF. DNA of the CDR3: TGCGCCAGCAGTATACTCAGGGGCACTGAAGCTTTCTTT. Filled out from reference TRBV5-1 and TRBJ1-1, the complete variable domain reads KAGVTQTPRYLIKTRGQQVTLSCSPISGHRSVSWYQQTPGQGLQFLFEYFSETQRNKGNFPGRFSGRQFSNSRSEMNVSTLELGDSALYLCASSILRGTEAFFGQGTRLTVV.